This T cell receptor beta chain was sequenced during a study of tumor-infiltrating lymphocytes in primary liver carcinoma. Study-level findings and limits: Blood trailed tumors significantly in top-250-clone fraction (p = 0.039). Tumor region pairs shared more overlap than did tumor-adjacent and tumor-blood pairs.

Using a constant-region primer together with ProtoScript II reverse transcriptase, TCR beta cDNA was made from roughly 500 ng of total RNA. Three nested multiplex PCR rounds, a slightly modified ARM-PCR method, built the TCR beta libraries. Both of the initial two PCR rounds ran for about 11 cycles and employed TRBV1-TRBV30 forward primers alongside a C-beta reverse primer. TCRdb re-analysed the multiplex PCR reads in MiXCR, keeping a single row per CDR3 protein. The table has roughly 86,000 distinct CDR3 sequences, around 68% seen once. Co-extracting RNA and DNA was done with about 20-34 mg of unsorted bulk tissue as input. As for this clonotype: Its antigen remains unidentified. It may be a read error: a sequence one base away is much more abundant.

This CDR3 comprises 17 residues. V trimming: 6 bases; J trimming: 6 bases; junction bases outside the gene matches: 10. The chain recombines TRBV12-3 or TRBV12-4 with TRBJ2-2; 13 positions match TRBD2. Sequenced sample: tumor-adjacent normal liver tissue. This TCR came from a man in his forties with primary liver carcinoma and hepatitis B virus infection. The CDR3 protein is CASSPTLAGGHAGELFF. The CDR3 coding sequence is TGTGCCAGCAGCCCTACACTAGCGGGAGGGCACGCCGGGGAGCTGTTTTTT.